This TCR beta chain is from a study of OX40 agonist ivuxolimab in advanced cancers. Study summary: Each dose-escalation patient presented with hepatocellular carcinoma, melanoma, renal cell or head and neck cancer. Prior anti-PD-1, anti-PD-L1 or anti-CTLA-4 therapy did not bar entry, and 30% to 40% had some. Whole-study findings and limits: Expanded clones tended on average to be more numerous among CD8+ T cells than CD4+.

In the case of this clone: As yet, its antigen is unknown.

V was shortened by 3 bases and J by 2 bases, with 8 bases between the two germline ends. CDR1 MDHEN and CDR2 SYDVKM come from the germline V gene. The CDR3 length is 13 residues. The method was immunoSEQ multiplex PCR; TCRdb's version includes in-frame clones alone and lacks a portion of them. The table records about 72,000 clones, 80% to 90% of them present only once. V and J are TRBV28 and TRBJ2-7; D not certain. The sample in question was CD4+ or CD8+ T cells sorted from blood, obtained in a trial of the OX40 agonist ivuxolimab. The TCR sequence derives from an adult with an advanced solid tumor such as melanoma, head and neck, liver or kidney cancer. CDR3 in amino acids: CASSFPGTYEQYF. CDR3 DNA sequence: TGTGCCAGCAGTTTTCCAGGAACCTACGAGCAGTACTTC. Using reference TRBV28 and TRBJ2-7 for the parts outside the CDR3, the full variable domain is DVKVTQSSRYLVKRTGEKVFLECVQDMDHENMFWYRQDPGLGLRLIYFSYDVKMKEKGDIPEGYSVSREKKERFSLILESASTNQTSMYLCASSFPGTYEQYFGPGTRLTVT.